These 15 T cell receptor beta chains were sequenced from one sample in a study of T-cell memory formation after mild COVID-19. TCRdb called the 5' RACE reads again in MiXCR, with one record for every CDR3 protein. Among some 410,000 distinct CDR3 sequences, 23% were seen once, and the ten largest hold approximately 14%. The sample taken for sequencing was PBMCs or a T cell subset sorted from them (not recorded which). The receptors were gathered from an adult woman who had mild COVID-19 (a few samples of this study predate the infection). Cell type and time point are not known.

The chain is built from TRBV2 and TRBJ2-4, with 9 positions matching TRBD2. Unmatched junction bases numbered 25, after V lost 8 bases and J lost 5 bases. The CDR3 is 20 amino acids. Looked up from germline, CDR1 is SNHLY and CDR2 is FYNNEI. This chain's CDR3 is CASLLGVRLAGTWRENIQYF. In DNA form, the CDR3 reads TGTGCCAGCCTCCTGGGAGTCCGCCTAGCGGGAACCTGGAGGGAAAACATTCAGTACTTC. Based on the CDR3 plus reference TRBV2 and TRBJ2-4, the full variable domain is EPEVTQTPSHQVTQMGQEVILRCVPISNHLYFYWYRQILGQKVEFLVSFYNNEISEKSEIFDDQFSVERPDGSNFTLKIRSTKLEDSAMYFCASLLGVRLAGTWRENIQYFGAGTRLSVL.

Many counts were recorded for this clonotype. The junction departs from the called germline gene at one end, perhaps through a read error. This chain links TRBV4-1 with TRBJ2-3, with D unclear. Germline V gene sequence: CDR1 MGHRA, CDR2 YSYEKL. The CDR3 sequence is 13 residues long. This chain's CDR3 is CASSQDGSDTQYF. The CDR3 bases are TGTGCCAGCAGCCAAGATGGCTCAGATACGCAGTATTTT.

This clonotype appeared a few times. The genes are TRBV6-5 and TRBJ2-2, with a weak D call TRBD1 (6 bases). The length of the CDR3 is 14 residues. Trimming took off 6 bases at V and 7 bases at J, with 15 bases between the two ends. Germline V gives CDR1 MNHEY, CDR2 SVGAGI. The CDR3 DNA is TGTGCCAGCAGAGTTTCAGGGGCTAACGGGGAGCTGTTTTTT. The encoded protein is CASRVSGANGELFF.

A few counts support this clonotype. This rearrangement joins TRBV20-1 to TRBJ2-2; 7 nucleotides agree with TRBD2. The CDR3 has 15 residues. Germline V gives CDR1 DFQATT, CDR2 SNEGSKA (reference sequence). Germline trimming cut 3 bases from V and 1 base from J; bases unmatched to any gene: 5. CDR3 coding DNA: TGCAGTGCTAGTAACGGGGGGAAGAACACCGGGGAGCTGTTTTTT. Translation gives CSASNGGKNTGELFF.

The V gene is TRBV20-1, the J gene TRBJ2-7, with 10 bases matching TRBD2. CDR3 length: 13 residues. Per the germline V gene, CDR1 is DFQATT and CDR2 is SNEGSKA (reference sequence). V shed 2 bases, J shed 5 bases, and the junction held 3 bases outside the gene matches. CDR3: CSARLAGAHEQYF. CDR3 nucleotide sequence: TGCAGTGCTAGACTAGCGGGAGCCCACGAGCAGTACTTC.

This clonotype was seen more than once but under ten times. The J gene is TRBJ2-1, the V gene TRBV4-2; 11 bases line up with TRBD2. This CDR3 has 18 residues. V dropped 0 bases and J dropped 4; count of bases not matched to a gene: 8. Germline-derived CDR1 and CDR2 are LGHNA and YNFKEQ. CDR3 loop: CASSQDFIAGGPYNEQFF. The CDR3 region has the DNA TGTGCCAGCAGCCAAGATTTCATAGCGGGGGGGCCTTACAATGAGCAGTTCTTC.

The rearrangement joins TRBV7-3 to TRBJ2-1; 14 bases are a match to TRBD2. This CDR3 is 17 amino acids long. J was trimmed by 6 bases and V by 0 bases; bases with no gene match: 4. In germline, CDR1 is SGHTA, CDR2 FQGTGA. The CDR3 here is CASSLTSGLAGGNEQFF. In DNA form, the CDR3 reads TGTGCCAGCAGCTTAACTTCCGGACTAGCGGGAGGCAATGAGCAGTTCTTC.

CDR3 region: CATSTGQTVNEKLFF. The CDR3 bases are TGTGCCACCAGCACCGGACAGACGGTTAATGAAAAACTGTTTTTT. V and J are TRBV15 and TRBJ1-4, with a tentative D call TRBD1 (6 bases). CDR3 size: 15 residues. Germline loops: CDR1 LNHNV, CDR2 YYDKDF (reference sequence). The ends were cut back, 4 bases at V and 4 bases at J, with 13 bases in the middle.

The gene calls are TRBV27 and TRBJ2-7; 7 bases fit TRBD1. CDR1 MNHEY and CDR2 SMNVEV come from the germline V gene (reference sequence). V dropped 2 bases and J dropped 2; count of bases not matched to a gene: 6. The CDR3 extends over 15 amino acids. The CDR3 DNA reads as TGTGCCAGCAGTTTAGTGGGGACAGACGCCTACGAGCAGTACTTC. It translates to CASSLVGTDAYEQYF.

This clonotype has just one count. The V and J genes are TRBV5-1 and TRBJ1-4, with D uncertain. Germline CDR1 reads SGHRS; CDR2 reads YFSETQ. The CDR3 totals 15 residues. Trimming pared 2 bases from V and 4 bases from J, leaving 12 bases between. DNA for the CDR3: TGCGCCAGCAGCTTACCCGACGGAATTAATGAAAAACTGTTTTTT. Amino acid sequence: CASSLPDGINEKLFF.

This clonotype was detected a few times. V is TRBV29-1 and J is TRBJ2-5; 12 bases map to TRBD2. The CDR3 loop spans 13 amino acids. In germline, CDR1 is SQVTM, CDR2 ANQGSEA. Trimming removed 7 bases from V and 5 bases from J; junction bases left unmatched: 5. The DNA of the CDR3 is TGCAGCGCCGAAACTAGCGGGAGGGAGACCCAGTACTTC. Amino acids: CSAETSGRETQYF.

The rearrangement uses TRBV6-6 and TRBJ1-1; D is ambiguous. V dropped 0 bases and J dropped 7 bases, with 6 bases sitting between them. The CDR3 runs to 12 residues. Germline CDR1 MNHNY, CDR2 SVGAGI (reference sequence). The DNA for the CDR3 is TGTGCCAGCAGTTACTCGATGGGTGAAGCTTTCTTT. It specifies CASSYSMGEAFF.

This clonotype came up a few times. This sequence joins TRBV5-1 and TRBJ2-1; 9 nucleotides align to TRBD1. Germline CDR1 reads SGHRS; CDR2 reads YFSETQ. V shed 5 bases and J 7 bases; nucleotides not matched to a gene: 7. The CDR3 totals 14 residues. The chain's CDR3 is CASSMGDRANEQFF. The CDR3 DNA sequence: TGCGCCAGCAGTATGGGGGACAGGGCGAATGAGCAGTTCTTC.

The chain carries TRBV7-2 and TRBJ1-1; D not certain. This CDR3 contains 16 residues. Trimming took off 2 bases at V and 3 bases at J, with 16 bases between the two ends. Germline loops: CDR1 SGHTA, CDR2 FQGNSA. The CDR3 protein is CASSLNPVWSDTEAFF. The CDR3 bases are TGTGCCAGCAGCTTAAACCCAGTATGGTCGGACACTGAAGCTTTCTTT.

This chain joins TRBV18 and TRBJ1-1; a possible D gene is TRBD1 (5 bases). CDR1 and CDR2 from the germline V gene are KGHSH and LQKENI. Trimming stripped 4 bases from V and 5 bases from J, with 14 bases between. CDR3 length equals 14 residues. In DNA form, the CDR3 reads TGTGCCAGCTCACTTGTAGGGGCCGGGACTGAAGCTTTCTTT. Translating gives CASSLVGAGTEAFF.